This passage covers 27 T cell receptor beta chains from one sample sequenced in a study of T cell clonotyping in hematopoietic cell transplantation (dated by TCRdb to about 2021). Library preparation used the immunoSEQ multiplex PCR assay. What TCRdb holds here is the immuneACCESS table cut down to in-frame rearrangements. Part of the clones is not present; checked against another copy, under half of the missing clones reflect an unresolved V gene, and the others are unexplained. Here the sample has about 27,000 clones; around 95% occur a single time. The ten largest account for approximately 1.5% of the sample. Sequencing was carried out using peripheral blood mononuclear cells. These receptors were taken from a man between 45 and 60 years old in good health. Some clones in this sample may be carry-over from other donors' samples.

The V gene is TRBV19, the J gene TRBJ2-7; 9 bases fit TRBD2. Germline CDR1 reads LNHDA; CDR2 reads SQIVND (reference sequence). CDR3 size: 15 residues. V was clipped by 5 bases and J by 2 bases; unmatched bases: 7. This CDR3 is CASSGTSGSTYEQYF. In DNA form, the CDR3 reads TGTGCCAGTAGTGGCACTAGCGGGTCTACCTACGAGCAGTACTTC.

The V call is TRBV4-1, the J call TRBJ2-2, with 8 positions matching TRBD2. There are 15 residues in the CDR3. The germline V gene encodes CDR1 MGHRA and CDR2 YSYEKL. Trimming cost V 0 bases and J 6 bases; bases outside gene matches: 3. The CDR3 region has the DNA TGCGCCAGCAGCCAAGATGGAGCGGGAGCCGGGGAGCTGTTTTTT. Encoded protein: CASSQDGAGAGELFF.

This clone was seen a single time. The chain has TRBV14 and TRBJ1-6, with 10 bases that match TRBD1. With 0 bases clipped from V and 9 bases from J, the junction kept 8 bases outside the gene matches. Germline V lookup: CDR1 SGHDN, CDR2 FVKESK. The CDR3 has 17 amino acids. CDR3 nucleotide sequence: TGTGCCAGCAGCCAAGATCTCCGACAGGGGGCGCGTTCACCCCTCCACTTT. It translates to CASSQDLRQGARSPLHF.

The genes are TRBV10-2 and TRBJ1-1; D gene uncertain. The CDR3 covers 12 residues. V was pared by 7 bases and J by 3 bases, with 9 bases between. The germline CDR1 and CDR2 sequences are WSHSY and SAAADI. The chain's CDR3 is CASTFEDTEAFF. The CDR3 DNA sequence: TGCGCCAGCACGTTCGAGGACACTGAAGCTTTCTTT.

This chain connects TRBV2 to TRBJ1-5; 7 bases line up with TRBD1. CDR1 and CDR2 (germline): SNHLY, FYNNEI. The CDR3 is 15 residues long. V shed 6 bases, J shed 0 bases, and the junction held 5 bases outside the gene matches. This CDR3 reads CASSRQGSSNQPQHF. The CDR3 region has the DNA TGTGCCAGCAGCAGACAGGGTTCTAGCAATCAGCCCCAGCATTTT. Full variable domain (outside the CDR3, taken from reference TRBV2 and TRBJ1-5): EPEVTQTPSHQVTQMGQEVILRCVPISNHLYFYWYRQILGQKVEFLVSFYNNEISEKSEIFDDQFSVERPDGSNFTLKIRSTKLEDSAMYFCASSRQGSSNQPQHFGDGTRLSIL.

The chain couples TRBV19 to TRBJ1-6, with D perhaps matching TRBD1 (6 bases). The V and J ends lost 4 bases and 9 bases respectively, with 19 bases between them. Per the germline V gene, CDR1 is LNHDA and CDR2 is SQIVND (reference sequence). This CDR3 contains 16 residues. CDR3 sequence (DNA): TGTGCCAGTAGTAAAACAGGGCAGGGGATAAGTTCACCCCTCCACTTT. Its protein product is CASSKTGQGISSPLHF.

The chain recombines TRBV19 with TRBJ1-1; D gene uncertain. The V and J ends lost 0 bases and 1 base respectively, with 12 bases between them. The CDR3 loop spans 16 amino acids. CDR1 is LNHDA, CDR2 SQIVND, per germline (reference sequence). The CDR3 DNA reads as TGTGCCAGTAGTATAGATCTGAGGAGAGAGAACACTGAAGCTTTCTTT. This gives the protein CASSIDLRRENTEAFF.

The chain couples TRBV6-5 to TRBJ1-1; weak D call: TRBD1 (5 bases). Trimming removed 2 bases from V and 11 bases from J, with 15 bases in between. The germline V gene has CDR1 MNHEY and CDR2 SVGAGI. This CDR3 has 13 amino acids. The CDR3 protein is CASSYTYRTSAFF. In DNA form, the CDR3 reads TGTGCCAGCAGTTACACCTACAGGACGTCGGCTTTCTTT.

The chain carries TRBV9 and TRBJ2-5; 9 nucleotides line up with TRBD2. The germline CDR1 and CDR2 sequences are SGDLS and YYNGEE. This CDR3 region has 15 residues. V shed 3 bases, J shed 4 bases, and the junction held 7 bases outside the gene matches. This chain's CDR3 is CASSGVAGGLETQYF. CDR3 coding DNA: TGTGCCAGCAGCGGGGTGGCGGGGGGGCTAGAGACCCAGTACTTC.

The rearrangement uses TRBV7-2 and TRBJ2-3, with 9 nucleotides matching TRBD1. The CDR3 covers 17 residues. The germline gives CDR1 SGHTA, CDR2 FQGNSA. J gave up 2 bases and V 0 bases, and 6 bases lay outside the gene matches. The CDR3 protein is CASSLAWTGVITDTQYF. CDR3 coding DNA: TGTGCCAGCAGCTTAGCTTGGACAGGGGTGATCACAGATACGCAGTATTTT.

V gene TRBV7-9 combines with J gene TRBJ1-5; the match to TRBD1 covers 8 bases. This CDR3 has 14 amino acids. V dropped 4 bases and J dropped 5; count of bases not matched to a gene: 4. In germline, CDR1 is SEHNR, CDR2 FQNEAQ (reference sequence). The CDR3 is CASSSDRDYQPQHF. The DNA for the CDR3 is TGTGCCAGCAGCTCGGACAGGGATTATCAGCCCCAGCATTTT.

V usage is TRBV25-1 and J usage is TRBJ1-4; D call uncertain. V was trimmed by 1 base and J by 8 bases, leaving 14 bases between them. The CDR3 is 15 residues long. CDR1 and CDR2 from the germline V gene are MGHDK and SYGVNS. The CDR3 DNA reads TGTGCCAGCAGTGAATCCGTAAGCCCGGGAGAAAAACTGTTTTTT. Translating gives CASSESVSPGEKLFF.

The V call is TRBV2, the J call TRBJ1-5; tentatively, D is TRBD1 (5 bases). V lost 6 bases and J lost 4, with 16 bases in between. The germline CDR1 and CDR2 sequences are SNHLY and FYNNEI. The CDR3 is 15 residues long. CDR3 nucleotide sequence: TGTGCCAGCAGGCACGGGACCTTAGGTAATCAGCCCCAGCATTTT. Residues: CASRHGTLGNQPQHF.

This clone was detected only once. This rearrangement joins TRBV6-6 to TRBJ1-1, with 8 nucleotides matching TRBD1. Germline V lookup: CDR1 MNHNY, CDR2 SVGAGI (reference sequence). V lost 2 bases and J lost 2; bases outside the gene matches: 7. The CDR3 sequence is 16 residues long. CDR3 region: CASSYEEDRANTEAFF. In nucleotides, the CDR3 is TGTGCCAGCAGTTACGAAGAGGACAGGGCAAACACTGAAGCTTTCTTT.

This chain connects TRBV27 to TRBJ1-1; 8 bases are a match to TRBD1. The CDR3 is 14 amino acids. With V trimmed by 5 bases and J by 1 base, 3 bases remained unmatched. Germline V gene sequence: CDR1 MNHEY, CDR2 SMNVEV (reference sequence). The CDR3 sequence: CASSLQGANTEAFF. The CDR3 coding sequence is TGTGCCAGCAGTCTGCAGGGGGCGAACACTGAAGCTTTCTTT.

This clone was detected only once. This chain connects TRBV19 to TRBJ2-7; the D is unclear. CDR1 is LNHDA, CDR2 SQIVND, per germline (reference sequence). The CDR3 loop spans 14 amino acids. The V gene lost 6 bases and the J gene lost 3 bases, with 15 bases spanning the gap. CDR3 nucleotides: TGTGCCAGTAGCAGAGATCCTACCCTCTACGAGCAGTACTTC. It translates to CASSRDPTLYEQYF.

The chain carries TRBV29-1 and TRBJ2-3; D is undetermined. Trimming pared 7 bases from V and 4 bases from J, leaving 12 bases between. The CDR3 runs to 12 residues. The V gene's germline CDR1 is SQVTM and CDR2 ANQGSEA. CDR3 sequence (DNA): TGCAGCGCCCGAGAGTCAGCAGATACGCAGTATTTT. Protein: CSARESADTQYF.

The chain employs TRBV28 and TRBJ1-2; a weak D match, TRBD1 (6 bases). Trimming cost V 3 bases and J 4 bases, with 27 bases left between them. Germline V CDR1 and CDR2: MDHEN, SYDVKM. The CDR3 runs to 19 residues. CDR3: CASSFTRVGRKGGGYGYTF. For the CDR3, the DNA is TGTGCCAGCAGTTTTACCAGGGTAGGCCGCAAAGGGGGTGGCTATGGCTACACCTTC.

The genes are TRBV29-1 and TRBJ1-2, with 7 bases that match TRBD1. Germline V gene lookup returns CDR1 SQVTM and CDR2 ANQGSEA. The CDR3 runs 13 residues. Unmatched junction bases numbered 11, after V lost 6 bases and J lost 7 bases. CDR3 nucleotides: TGCAGCGTGACCTCCGGGACAGCAACTGGCTACACCTTC. This sequence encodes CSVTSGTATGYTF.

J is TRBJ1-1 and V is TRBV19, with D maybe TRBD1 (5 bases). CDR3 length equals 13 residues. The germline gives CDR1 LNHDA, CDR2 SQIVND (reference sequence). V lost 5 bases and J lost 7, with 14 bases in between. The CDR3 loop reads CASSLRSRDEAFF. The CDR3 region has the DNA TGTGCCAGTAGTCTACGCTCCAGGGATGAAGCTTTCTTT. Together with reference TRBV19 and TRBJ1-1, the CDR3 gives the full variable domain: DGGITQSPKYLFRKEGQNVTLSCEQNLNHDAMYWYRQDPGQGLRLIYYSQIVNDFQKGDIAEGYSVSREKKESFPLTVTSAQKNPTAFYLCASSLRSRDEAFFGQGTRLTVV.

This clone is a singleton in its sample. The rearrangement links TRBV28 to TRBJ1-1; D possibly corresponds to TRBD1 (5 bases). This CDR3 has 14 amino acids. V lost 8 bases to trimming and J lost 4 bases, with 17 bases between them. Germline assignment: CDR1 MDHEN and CDR2 SYDVKM. CDR3 nucleotides: TGTGCCAGCTCCCTTGCGGCGGGGGGCACTGAAGCTTTCTTT. The encoded protein is CASSLAAGGTEAFF.

The chain employs TRBV11-2 and TRBJ1-3; 7 nucleotides agree with TRBD1. The CDR3 is 15 residues long. Germline V CDR1 and CDR2: SGHAT, FQNNGV. Trimming took 6 bases from V and 0 from J; bases not matched to a gene: 5. The CDR3 coding sequence is TGTGCCAGCAGTCATACAGGGGACTCTGGAAACACCATATATTTT. Translation: CASSHTGDSGNTIYF.

The gene calls are TRBV5-1 and TRBJ2-7, with TRBD1 matching over 7 bases. From germline, CDR1 is SGHRS and CDR2 YFSETQ. This CDR3 has 14 residues. The V segment lost 1 base and the J segment 2 bases; nucleotides outside the gene matches: 3. The DNA for the CDR3 is TGCGCCAGCAGCTTGACAGGGGTCGCCTACGAGCAGTACTTC. It encodes CASSLTGVAYEQYF.

The V and J genes are TRBV29-1 and TRBJ2-1; D is possibly TRBD1 or TRBD2 (6 bases each). CDR1 SQVTM and CDR2 ANQGSEA come from the germline V gene. The V end was cut by 2 bases, the J end by 4 bases, with 15 bases between. The CDR3 length is 15 residues. CDR3 in DNA: TGCAGCGTTGAATTGATAGGAGGGGGGTACAATGAGCAGTTCTTC. It yields the protein CSVELIGGGYNEQFF.

This rearrangement joins TRBV2 to TRBJ1-4; D may be TRBD1 (5 bases). There are 15 residues in the CDR3. With 3 bases removed from V and 4 bases from J, the gap between germline ends came to 12 bases. CDR1 and CDR2 from the germline V gene are SNHLY and FYNNEI. The CDR3: CASSEGGMGNEKLFF. The DNA for the CDR3 is TGTGCCAGCAGTGAGGGGGGTATGGGTAATGAAAAACTGTTTTTT.

This clone has only a few counts. V gene TRBV6-1 combines with J gene TRBJ1-2; tentative D call: TRBD1 (5 bases). The CDR3 has 14 amino acids. Germline V gene lookup returns CDR1 MNHNS and CDR2 SASEGT. The V gene lost 5 bases and the J gene lost 4 bases, with 14 bases spanning the gap. The CDR3: CASSRDGTGYGYTF. The CDR3, as DNA: TGTGCCAGCAGTAGAGATGGGACCGGCTATGGCTACACCTTC.

This clone was counted a few times. The chain has TRBV6-1 and TRBJ1-2; no firm D call. Trimming removed 4 bases at V and 4 bases at J, with 13 bases between. This CDR3 region has 14 residues. The germline V gene encodes CDR1 MNHNS and CDR2 SASEGT. CDR3 loop: CASSAAGNLYGYTF. The CDR3 DNA is TGTGCCAGCAGTGCTGCCGGCAACCTCTATGGCTACACCTTC.